The rows below give T cell receptor beta chains drawn from one sample of a study of prognosis after radiotherapy for stage I lung cancer. TCRdb redid the calling of the multiplex PCR reads with MiXCR, one entry per CDR3 protein. The repertoire holds about 13,000 distinct CDR3 sequences, with 55% to 70% as singletons. Material: PBMCs, obtained before or after stereotactic body radiation therapy (not recorded which). The source of these receptors is a donor of 50 years or more with non-small cell lung cancer. CDR3s include the opening cysteine and the closing phenylalanine or tryptophan.

v_gene	len	j_gene	CDR3aa
TRBV6-4	16	TRBJ2-3	CASSDSGTSGTDTQYF
TRBV9	13	TRBJ1-2	CASSVEGNYGYTF
TRBV10-3	14	TRBJ2-7	CAISPVQGCGQQYF
TRBV6-5	15	TRBJ2-6	CASSYSQTGANVLTF
TRBV14	15	TRBJ2-1	CASSLGLAGVNEQFF
TRBV24-1	13	TRBJ1-1	CATSGARGTEAFF
TRBV7-3	14	TRBJ2-3	CASSPGAATDTQYF
TRBV12-3/TRBV12-4	15	TRBJ1-3	CASRRDRAAGNTIYF
TRBV6-5	16	TRBJ1-2	CASSYGSGGANYGYTF
TRBV5-1	18	TRBJ2-3	CASSPEGAGTFSTDTQYF
TRBV7-2	15	TRBJ2-7	CASSLTSGGPYEQYF
TRBV9	15	TRBJ2-1	CASSVFGNNYNEQFF
TRBV7-3	12	TRBJ2-3	CASSPTGYTQYF
TRBV6-9	13	TRBJ1-2	CASSYGGGWVYTF
TRBV5-6	13	TRBJ2-7	CASGTGRSYEQYF
TRBV11-3	13	TRBJ2-1	CASRPRGYNEQFF
TRBV6-2/TRBV6-3	13	TRBJ2-5	CASSSRQKETQYF
TRBV19	16	TRBJ1-2	CASSPRTGETSYGYTF
TRBV11-2	13	TRBJ2-1	CASSSFTSGKQFF
TRBV20-1	14	TRBJ2-7	CSTSLDRGSYEQYF
TRBV6-1	14	TRBJ1-1	CASRRRERNTEAFF
TRBV20-1	18	TRBJ2-3	CSAKRNLPGTALGDTQYF
TRBV9	14	TRBJ1-4	CASSFSAENEKLFF
TRBV20-1	13	TRBJ1-4	CSARGGTNEKLFF
TRBV20-1	15	TRBJ1-5	CSARGQGYSNQPQHF
TRBV7-9	11	TRBJ2-1	CASSLAYEQFF
TRBV28	12	TRBJ2-1	CATGPGLNEQFF
TRBV9	16	TRBJ2-2	CASSPRQGARTGELFF
TRBV6-1	14	TRBJ1-2	CASSGQGLDYGYTF
TRBV6-1	15	TRBJ1-5	CTSSDPDSFDQPQHF
TRBV5-6	18	TRBJ2-2	CASSLVAGATTNTGELFF
TRBV28	12	TRBJ1-1	CASSLDSPEAFF
TRBV27	15	TRBJ1-5	CASSLYGTGDQPQHF
TRBV6-2/TRBV6-3	15	TRBJ1-2	CASSYQSGTVEGYTF
TRBV24-1	14	TRBJ2-2	CATASLSNTGELFF
TRBV4-1	20	TRBJ2-6	CASIQDPGLAGSSGANVLTF
TRBV9	19	TRBJ2-7	CASSVWPGLAGGPIYEQYF
TRBV15	14	TRBJ1-2	CATSRTRDFYAYTF
TRBV11-2	16	TRBJ2-3	CASSLAWLAGTDTQYF
TRBV6-1	14	TRBJ2-7	CASSEGDRPYEQYF
TRBV19	12	TRBJ1-6	CASGTGDSPLHF
TRBV14	14	TRBJ2-7	CASSQAYRPYEQYF